The T cell receptor (beta chain) described here comes from a study of T cell repertoires in cytomegalovirus infection. Study context: Public TCR beta signatures provided an indication of both CMV infection and a matching HLA type.

TCRdb re-called the reads with MiXCR, one entry per CDR3 protein. The table includes about 500,000 distinct CDR3 sequences, roughly a third detected once. General observations from the study: In two of eight donors, the top clonotype was HLA-C-restricted CMV-specific. Using cumulative public TCR beta family frequency, the authors identified those who carried CMV together with the relevant HLA.

Trimming shortened V by 1 base and J by 2 bases, and 9 bases separated the two germline ends. The CDR3 sequence is 15 residues long. The germline CDR1 and CDR2 sequences are SGHTA and FQGNSA. Note on this clonotype: Its target is unknown.

This TCR was sampled from a human donor in good health (CMV status not recorded). Some clones in this sample may be carry-over from other donors' samples. The rearrangement links TRBV7-2 to TRBJ1-5, with no clear D. The sequencing here drew on cultured PBMCs, taken from culture after CMV antigen stimulation. CDR3 nucleotides: TGTGCCAGCAGCTTAGGGTACAGAGGCAATCAGCCCCAGCATTTT. This gives the protein CASSLGYRGNQPQHF.